These 27 T cell receptor beta chains share one sample of origin, sequenced in a study of T cell repertoires in cytomegalovirus infection. Each CDR3 protein is one row after TCRdb ran MiXCR on the reads. The table includes 150,000 to 200,000 distinct CDR3 sequences, roughly a fifth detected once. The sample consisted of PBMCs. The origin of the receptors is a human donor in good health (CMV status not recorded). Some clones in this sample may be carry-over from other donors' samples.

This clonotype was recorded a few times. As DNA, the CDR3 is TGTGCCAGCAGTGCCCGACGGGAAGCTTTCTTT. Translated: CASSARREAFF. The gene calls are TRBV6-1 and TRBJ1-1; the D is unclear. Trimming removed 4 bases from V and 8 bases from J, with 8 bases in between. Germline V gene lookup returns CDR1 MNHNS and CDR2 SASEGT. The CDR3 is made up of 11 amino acids.

This clonotype was observed many times. The chain uses TRBV7-8 and TRBJ1-6; D possibly corresponds to TRBD1 (6 bases). Trimming shortened V by 7 bases and J by 7 bases, and 14 bases separated the two germline ends. The CDR3 extends over 14 amino acids. CDR1 is SGHVS and CDR2 is FQNEAQ in the germline V gene. The CDR3 loop reads CASNQQGLNSPLHF. In DNA, the CDR3 is TGTGCCAGCAACCAACAGGGATTGAATTCACCCCTCCACTTT.

This clonotype was recorded a few times. This sequence joins TRBV6-5 and TRBJ1-1; D is possibly TRBD1 (6 bases). The germline gives CDR1 MNHEY, CDR2 SVGAGI. The CDR3 loop spans 12 amino acids. The V and J ends lost 5 bases and 6 bases respectively, with 10 bases between them. The CDR3 bases are TGTGCCAGCAGTCCAGGGGTTGCTGAAGCTTTCTTT. This gives the protein CASSPGVAEAFF.

This clonotype was seen a few times. A read error may produce the germline difference seen at one junction end. This chain joins TRBV7-6 and TRBJ2-2; weak D call: TRBD1 (6 bases). CDR1 is SGHVS, CDR2 FNYEAQ, per germline. This CDR3 has 14 residues. DNA of the CDR3: TGTGCTAGCAGCCACGTAGGGGGCACCGGGGAGCTGTTTTTT. This gives the protein CASSHVGGTGELFF. The full variable domain, completed using reference TRBV7-6 and TRBJ2-2, is GAGVSQSPRYKVTKRGQDVALRCDPISGHVSLYWYRQALGQGPEFLTYFNYEAQQDKSGLPNDRFSAERPEGSISTLTIQRTEQRDSAMYRCASSHVGGTGELFFGEGSRLTVL.

The rearrangement joins TRBV7-3 to TRBJ2-1, with TRBD1 identical over 7 bases. The ends lost 2 bases at V and 3 bases at J; junction bases unmatched: 4. Germline V gene sequence: CDR1 SGHTA, CDR2 FQGTGA. This CDR3 spans 15 amino acids. The CDR3: CASSLQGDHYNEQFF. DNA of the CDR3: TGTGCCAGCAGCTTACAGGGGGACCACTACAATGAGCAGTTCTTC.

The V gene is TRBV28, the J gene TRBJ2-7; 9 bases line up with TRBD1. This CDR3 has 18 amino acids. Germline-derived CDR1 and CDR2 are MDHEN and SYDVKM. V lost 6 bases, J lost 5 bases, and 20 bases stayed unmatched. DNA of the CDR3: TGTGCCAGCAGCTTCAGGGCGCCCGGGACAGGGTTTTTCCACGAGCAGTACTTC. This gives the protein CASSFRAPGTGFFHEQYF.

The V gene is TRBV6-4, the J gene TRBJ1-2; 9 positions match TRBD1. CDR3 length: 14 amino acids. The V gene's germline CDR1 is MRHNA and CDR2 SNTAGT. V shed 5 bases, J shed 8 bases, and the junction held 9 bases outside the gene matches. The DNA of the CDR3 is TGTGCCAGCAGTCACCTACAGGGGGCAGGGGGCTACACCTTC. As protein: CASSHLQGAGGYTF.

V and J are TRBV11-2 and TRBJ2-1, with D uncertain. Germline V gene lookup returns CDR1 SGHAT and CDR2 FQNNGV. The CDR3 length is 16 residues. The V and J ends lost 5 bases and 0 bases respectively, with 14 bases between them. CDR3 DNA: TGTGCCAGCAGCGTCAGATACGGTAGCTCCTACAATGAGCAGTTCTTC. Translated: CASSVRYGSSYNEQFF. The entire variable domain, with the rest obtained from reference TRBV11-2 and TRBJ2-1, is as follows: EAGVAQSPRYKIIEKRQSVAFWCNPISGHATLYWYQQILGQGPKLLIQFQNNGVVDDSQLPKDRFSAERLKGVDSTLKIQPAKLEDSAVYLCASSVRYGSSYNEQFFGPGTRLTVL.

In this sample, this clonotype turned up many times. J is TRBJ2-3 and V is TRBV7-3; D possibly uses TRBD1 or TRBD2 (5 bases each). This CDR3 has 15 amino acids. The germline V gene has CDR1 SGHTA and CDR2 FQGTGA. V was shortened by 2 bases and J by 3 bases, with 12 bases between the two germline ends. This chain's CDR3 is CASSLGSWGTDTQYF. In nucleotides, the CDR3 is TGTGCCAGCAGCTTAGGTTCCTGGGGGACAGATACGCAGTATTTT.

This clonotype was seen only a few times. The chain employs TRBV7-8 and TRBJ2-1, with D possibly called TRBD1 or TRBD2 (5 bases each). The CDR3 spans 14 residues. Trimming shortened V by 4 bases and J by 4 bases, and 11 bases separated the two germline ends. Per germline, CDR1 SGHVS and CDR2 FQNEAQ. The CDR3 loop reads CASSSLGEYNEQFF. Written as DNA, the CDR3 is TGTGCCAGCAGCTCCCTGGGGGAGTACAATGAGCAGTTCTTC.

This clonotype was seen more than once but under ten times. The gene calls are TRBV7-2 and TRBJ2-7; TRBD2 matches 8 bases. Germline V lookup: CDR1 SGHTA, CDR2 FQGNSA. This CDR3 contains 15 residues. Losses at the gene ends were 6 bases for V and 5 bases for J; bases not matched to a gene: 12. CDR3 protein: CASRKHREGVNEQYF. The CDR3 DNA sequence: TGTGCCAGCAGAAAACACCGGGAGGGCGTCAACGAGCAGTACTTC.

Only a few counts were recorded for this clonotype. V usage is TRBV2 and J usage is TRBJ1-6; D unclear. Trimming took 6 bases from V and 9 from J, leaving 21 bases between them. This CDR3 has 16 amino acids. The germline V gene has CDR1 SNHLY and CDR2 FYNNEI. The CDR3, as DNA: TGTGCCAGCAGGGATTACACCGGCGGAGGAATTTCACCCCTCCACTTT. Protein: CASRDYTGGGISPLHF.

V and J are TRBV9 and TRBJ2-2; D ambiguous. The CDR3 has 13 residues. V was cut by 0 bases and J by 9 bases, with 9 bases left in between. In germline, CDR1 is SGDLS, CDR2 YYNGEE. The DNA of the CDR3 is TGTGCCAGCAGCGTAGCTGGTGGCTGGGAGCTGTTTTTT. It translates to CASSVAGGWELFF.

This clonotype appeared many times. CDR3 in DNA: TGTGCCAGCAGCCCCCTTGCGTCAGGGTACAATGAGCAGTTCTTC. This sequence encodes CASSPLASGYNEQFF. The rearrangement joins TRBV7-3 to TRBJ2-1, with TRBD1 as a possible D gene (5 bases). Between the trimmed V and J ends, which lost 5 bases and 4 bases, there was a span of 15 bases. The CDR3 extends over 15 amino acids. Germline V lookup: CDR1 SGHTA, CDR2 FQGTGA. Full variable domain (remainder filled in from reference TRBV7-3 and TRBJ2-1): GAGVSQTPSNKVTEKGKYVELRCDPISGHTALYWYRQSLGQGPEFLIYFQGTGAADDSGLPNDRFFAVRPEGSVSTLKIQRTERGDSAVYLCASSPLASGYNEQFFGPGTRLTVL.

A few counts support this clonotype. The chain combines TRBV2 with TRBJ2-1; D gene uncertain. V lost 5 bases and J 5 bases, leaving 10 bases between the germline ends. CDR3 length equals 13 residues. The germline V gene encodes CDR1 SNHLY and CDR2 FYNNEI. The CDR3 loop is CASSFGHNNEQFF. The CDR3 DNA sequence: TGTGCCAGCAGTTTCGGCCATAACAATGAGCAGTTCTTC.

This chain links TRBV2 with TRBJ1-1; possibly TRBD1 for D (5 bases). From germline, CDR1 is SNHLY and CDR2 FYNNEI. Trimming pared 6 bases from V and 6 bases from J, leaving 11 bases between. The CDR3 runs to 12 residues. CDR3 bases: TGTGCCAGCAGGCTGACCAGGGCTGAAGCTTTCTTT. Its translation: CASRLTRAEAFF.

Note on this clonotype: A read error may account for a junction end that differs from germline. J is TRBJ1-2 and V is TRBV20-1; D is perhaps TRBD1 (5 bases). The CDR3 extends over 15 amino acids. Germline V gene data show CDR1 as DFQATT and CDR2 as SNEGSKA (reference sequence). Written as DNA, the CDR3 is TGCAGTGCCAGAGGGCGTTGGCCTCAGGGCTATGGCTACACCTTC. It specifies CSARGRWPQGYGYTF.

CDR3 in DNA: TGTGCCAGCAGCAGGAGGAGGGGAAACACCGGGGAGCTGTTTTTT. This encodes CASSRRRGNTGELFF. The chain recombines TRBV7-3 with TRBJ2-2, with TRBD2 as a possible D gene (6 bases). Germline CDR1 reads SGHTA; CDR2 reads FQGTGA. The CDR3 spans 15 residues. The V end lost 5 bases, the J end lost 2 bases, and 12 bases lay between the germline ends.

In its sample, this clonotype was seen a few times. The CDR3 spells CASSLTRQLPSYEQYF. The CDR3 bases are TGTGCCAGCAGTTTAACCCGACAGTTGCCATCCTACGAGCAGTACTTC. The genes are TRBV6-2 or TRBV6-3 and TRBJ2-7, with a possible D match to TRBD1 (5 bases). The CDR3 covers 16 residues. Looked up from germline, CDR1 is MNHEY and CDR2 is SVGEGT. V lost 4 bases and J 1 base, leaving 17 bases between the germline ends.

This sequence joins TRBV6-1 and TRBJ2-2, with D possibly called TRBD1 or TRBD2 (5 bases each). V was pared by 6 bases and J by 4 bases, with 21 bases between. The length of the CDR3 is 17 residues. Germline V CDR1 and CDR2: MNHNS, SASEGT. For the CDR3, the DNA is TGTGCCAGCAGGGAAAAATCGGGACCCTGGTCCACCGGGGAGCTGTTTTTT. Its protein is CASREKSGPWSTGELFF.

The CDR3 loop is CASSIQHSQHF. The CDR3 DNA is TGTGCCAGTAGTATCCAGCATTCCCAGCATTTT. The chain recombines TRBV19 with TRBJ1-5; D not certain. V shed 3 bases and J shed 11 bases, with 8 bases lying between them. The germline gives CDR1 LNHDA, CDR2 SQIVND (reference sequence). The CDR3 has 11 residues.

Details on this clonotype: This may be a read error: a much more frequent sequence differs by one nucleotide. This chain links TRBV7-4 with TRBJ2-7; D call uncertain. The CDR3 runs to 14 residues. CDR1 SGHVT and CDR2 SQSDAQ come from the germline V gene. CDR3: CASSFSGLTYERYF. CDR3 in DNA: TGTGCCAGCAGCTTCTCAGGCCTAACCTACGAGCGGTACTTC.

This rearrangement joins TRBV5-1 to TRBJ2-2; 8 nucleotides agree with TRBD1. This CDR3 is built from 18 residues. CDR1 and CDR2 from the germline V gene are SGHRS and YFSETQ. After removal of 0 bases from V and 4 bases from J, the junction contained 11 bases not matched to a gene. For the CDR3, the DNA is TGCGCCAGCAGCTTGGGGGTGTTGGGGACAGGATCCACCGGGGAGCTGTTTTTT. Protein sequence: CASSLGVLGTGSTGELFF.

The rearrangement joins TRBV6-1 to TRBJ2-1; 8 nucleotides match TRBD2. The CDR3 is made up of 13 amino acids. Germline CDR1 reads MNHNS; CDR2 reads SASEGT. The trim removed 7 bases at V and 7 bases at J, leaving 6 bases unmatched. The CDR3 DNA is TGTGCCAGCACGGGACTAGACCGGAATGAGCAGTTCTTC. The encoded protein is CASTGLDRNEQFF.

This clonotype was seen repeatedly, ten times or more. The V call is TRBV12-3 or TRBV12-4, the J call TRBJ1-2; D is ambiguous. This CDR3 comprises 13 residues. The V end lost 6 bases, the J end lost 0 bases, and 8 bases lay between the germline ends. The CDR3 DNA sequence: TGTGCCAGCAGGGCAGGAGCTAACTATGGCTACACCTTC. Protein sequence: CASRAGANYGYTF.

This clonotype was found a few times. The chain recombines TRBV4-3 with TRBJ2-1, with 16 bases fitting TRBD2. This CDR3 contains 17 residues. Germline values: CDR1 LGHNA, CDR2 YSLEER. V shed 1 base, J shed 8 bases, and the junction held 5 bases outside the gene matches. CDR3 coding DNA: TGCGCCAGCAGCCAAGGTGGGACTAGCGGGAGGGCTGATGAGCAGTTCTTC. It specifies CASSQGGTSGRADEQFF.

This clonotype was observed a handful of times. The chain couples TRBV29-1 to TRBJ2-2; tentatively, D is TRBD1 (5 bases). Deletions cut 3 bases from V and 6 bases from J, with 14 bases between. The CDR3 sequence is 14 residues long. The germline V gene has CDR1 SQVTM and CDR2 ANQGSEA. This chain's CDR3 is CSVDMAGSAGELFF. The CDR3 DNA reads as TGCAGCGTTGATATGGCAGGGTCGGCCGGGGAGCTGTTTTTT.